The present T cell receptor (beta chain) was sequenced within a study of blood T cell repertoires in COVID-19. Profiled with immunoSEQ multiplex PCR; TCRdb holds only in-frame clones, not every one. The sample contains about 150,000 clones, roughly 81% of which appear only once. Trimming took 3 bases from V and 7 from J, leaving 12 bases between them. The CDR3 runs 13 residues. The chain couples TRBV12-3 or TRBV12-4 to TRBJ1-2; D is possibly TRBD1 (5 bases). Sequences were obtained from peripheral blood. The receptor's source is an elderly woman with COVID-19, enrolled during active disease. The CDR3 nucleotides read TGTGCCAGCAGTTTGCCGGGGGGGGTTGGCTACACCTTC. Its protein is CASSLPGGVGYTF.